Below, one T cell receptor (beta chain) is given with its context. Authors' data handling: Amplification of reference gene primers was used by the study to estimate nucleated cell counts. Assay: immunoSEQ multiplex PCR; the TCRdb copy retains only in-frame clones and omits some. The V and J calls and the clone size are those of that table, but D and trimming were determined from the DNA. This sample carries under 150,000 clones, around three quarters of them seen once, and the ten largest clones take 8.6%. The entry originates in a study of blood T cell repertoires in COVID-19. Across the whole study: Acute-phase and convalescent COVID-19 samples originated in the United States, Italy and Spain. PBMCs, B-cell-depleted T cells, or T cells provided the cDNA or gDNA that made up the material.

The germline CDR1 and CDR2 sequences are SEHNR and FQNEAQ (reference sequence). CDR3 length equals 14 residues. Trimming pared 3 bases from V and 8 bases from J, leaving 16 bases between. Sequenced input: peripheral blood. This sequence was found in a man in his forties or fifties with active or convalescent COVID-19. This chain connects TRBV7-9 to TRBJ1-2, with a weak D call TRBD1 (5 bases). CDR3 residues: CASSFDSSYVGYTF. The DNA for the CDR3 is TGTGCCAGCAGCTTCGACAGCTCTTATGTCGGCTACACCTTC.